This TCR beta chain was captured in a study of control samples from healthy donors and cancer patients. Assay used: immunoSEQ multiplex PCR; TCRdb lists only in-frame clones, some missing. The repertoire consists of 120,000 or so clones, with roughly 90% occurring once and the leading ten covering around 8.1%. This receptor was taken from a young man in good health. Sequenced material: blood.

As DNA, the CDR3 is TGTGCCAGCAGCCAAGAAGGAAGCTCTGGAAACACCATATATTTT. Encoded protein: CASSQEGSSGNTIYF. The V call is TRBV4-2, the J call TRBJ1-3; D not resolved. Germline CDR1 is LGHNA and CDR2 is YNFKEQ. V lost 0 bases, J lost 0 bases, and 6 bases lay in between. The CDR3 consists of 15 residues.